This entry describes one TCR beta chain. This record belongs to a study of blood T cell repertoires in COVID-19. Across the study: COVID-19 samples from acute and convalescent phases originated in the United States, Italy and Spain. In each case, the material was cDNA or gDNA derived from T cells, B-cell-depleted T cells, or PBMCs.

This CDR3 is 13 amino acids long. The V gene lost 0 bases and the J gene lost 10 bases, with 12 bases spanning the gap. Per germline, CDR1 SGHDN and CDR2 FVKESK. Methods used by the authors: Scientists estimated how many nucleated cells there were by amplifying reference gene primers. Repertoires were generated with immunoSEQ multiplex PCR, while TCRdb's copy carries only in-frame clones and drops some. The V and J calls and clone size were taken over from that table, and D and trimming were inferred from the DNA. In the table there are roughly 190,000 clones, approximately 82% of which are singletons.

V and J are TRBV14 and TRBJ1-1; perhaps TRBD1 as D (5 bases). Sequenced material: peripheral blood. The source of this sequence is a middle-aged man with active or convalescent COVID-19. The CDR3 bases are TGTGCCAGCAGCCAAGAAATGGGACTCGGAGCTTTCTTT. Translation gives CASSQEMGLGAFF.